This TCR beta chain was obtained from a study of chemoradiotherapy in HPV16-positive cancers. Across the whole study: Candidate HPV-specific clones and shared TCR motifs came from two HPV16-positive patients.

For this clone: Its target is not known.

Samples were taken several times over chemoradiotherapy. Study-wide points: HPV-responsive T-cell expansion during chemoradiotherapy was linked to improved recurrence-free survival in HPV16-positive patients. During treatment, candidate HPV-specific clones and E7-related motifs expanded in tumor.

Germline V gene data show CDR1 as SGHAT and CDR2 as FQNNGV. V gave up 0 bases and J gave up 5 bases, with 7 bases separating them. The CDR3 has 13 residues. Sequencing was performed with immunoSEQ multiplex PCR; in TCRdb, only in-frame clones are kept and a portion is missing. The repertoire holds 25,000 to 30,000 clones, with more than 75% as singletons. The V call is TRBV11-2, the J call TRBJ1-1; D remains ambiguous. The sequence came from a human donor with HPV-associated anogenital cancer. The input for sequencing was blood, taken from a patient who underwent chemoradiotherapy. This CDR3 is CASSLDRRTEAFF. The DNA of the CDR3 is TGTGCCAGCAGCTTAGACCGAAGGACTGAAGCTTTCTTT.